Presented here are 32 T cell receptor beta chains from one specimen sequenced in a study of identical twins (dated by TCRdb to 2016 to 2017). Library preparation was by 5' RACE. Instrument on record: Illumina HiSeq 2000. TCRdb's own reprocessing of the public reads used fastp at Q25 and MiXCR and kept productive beta chains. Identical CDR3 proteins give one entry, which carries the most common genes and DNA. The sample table shows about 200,000 distinct CDR3 sequences, and 7.5% are seen once. 1.5% to 2.5% of the sample lies in the top ten. This sample also belongs to another study, concerning yellow fever vaccine responses in identical twins.

Specimen: memory (CD45RO+) T cells sorted from blood. The sample's cell subset or site label, in plain terms: CD45RO+ enriched T cells. Source of these receptors: a woman aged 18-29 years in good health.

The chain is built from TRBV11-2 and TRBJ2-1; D remains unclear. V shed 0 bases and J shed 6 bases, with 18 bases lying between them. In germline, CDR1 is SGHAT, CDR2 FQNNGV. The CDR3 runs to 17 residues. In nucleotides, the CDR3 is TGTGCCAGCAGCTTAGATTTGAATCCGGGTTTGGGCAATGAGCAGTTCTTC. Protein product: CASSLDLNPGLGNEQFF.

The genes are TRBV11-1 and TRBJ1-4; weak D call: TRBD1 (6 bases). This CDR3 has 15 amino acids. V dropped 5 bases and J dropped 2 bases, with 12 bases sitting between them. Germline V gives CDR1 SGHAT, CDR2 FQDESV (reference sequence). In DNA, the CDR3 is TGTGCCAGCAGCCCACAGGGAAGGACTAATGAAAAACTGTTTTTT. It is translated as CASSPQGRTNEKLFF.

The rearrangement joins TRBV2 to TRBJ1-2; D unclear. V lost 6 bases and J 0 bases, leaving 8 bases between the germline ends. The CDR3 has 13 amino acids. Germline V gives CDR1 SNHLY, CDR2 FYNNEI. This CDR3 is CASSAGTNYGYTF. DNA for the CDR3: TGTGCCAGCAGCGCTGGGACTAACTATGGCTACACCTTC. The entire variable domain, with the rest obtained from reference TRBV2 and TRBJ1-2, is as follows: EPEVTQTPSHQVTQMGQEVILRCVPISNHLYFYWYRQILGQKVEFLVSFYNNEISEKSEIFDDQFSVERPDGSNFTLKIRSTKLEDSAMYFCASSAGTNYGYTFGSGTRLTVV.

The table lists this clonotype with a few counts. V usage is TRBV9 and J usage is TRBJ2-7; D might be TRBD1 (5 bases). The CDR3 runs 16 residues. V gave up 4 bases and J gave up 3 bases, with 20 bases separating them. The germline V gene has CDR1 SGDLS and CDR2 YYNGEE. The CDR3 nucleotides read TGTGCCAGCAGCTCAGCCCGCCAGGGAAGGGACTACGAGCAGTACTTC. This translates into CASSSARQGRDYEQYF.

The rearrangement links TRBV25-1 to TRBJ2-2; 8 nucleotides line up with TRBD1. CDR1 MGHDK and CDR2 SYGVNS come from the germline V gene. The CDR3 is made up of 17 amino acids. V was clipped by 3 bases and J by 4 bases; unmatched bases: 10. DNA for the CDR3: TGTGCCAGCAGTGATCCCCCCGGGACAGGAGGCACCGGGGAGCTGTTTTTT. It encodes CASSDPPGTGGTGELFF.

In its sample, this clonotype was seen a few times. V gene TRBV28 combines with J gene TRBJ2-1; D gene unclear. The ends were cut back, 4 bases at V and 7 bases at J, with 8 bases in the middle. Germline assignment: CDR1 MDHEN and CDR2 SYDVKM. The CDR3 covers 12 residues. CDR3 coding DNA: TGTGCCAGCAGTTCTAACAGTAATGAGCAGTTCTTC. This sequence encodes CASSSNSNEQFF.

This clonotype has just a few counts. The chain links TRBV28 to TRBJ1-2, with D uncertain. The V end lost 4 bases, the J end lost 5 bases, and 11 bases lay between the germline ends. Germline-derived CDR1 and CDR2 are MDHEN and SYDVKM. The CDR3 spans 13 residues. DNA for the CDR3: TGTGCCAGCAGTTCCGGACTCCTTTATGGCTACACCTTC. Translated, it gives CASSSGLLYGYTF.

This clonotype was observed at least ten times. The chain employs TRBV29-1 and TRBJ2-5; D is unresolved. Germline loops: CDR1 SQVTM, CDR2 ANQGSEA. This CDR3 has 11 residues. The V end lost 4 bases, the J end lost 1 base, and 4 bases lay between the germline ends. The chain's CDR3 is CSVGGQETQYF. The CDR3 DNA reads as TGCAGCGTTGGTGGCCAAGAGACCCAGTACTTC.

This chain links TRBV5-1 with TRBJ2-2, with D possibly being TRBD2 (7 bases). Germline CDR1 reads SGHRS; CDR2 reads YFSETQ. The V and J ends lost 6 bases and 4 bases respectively, with 19 bases between them. This CDR3 contains 16 residues. The chain's CDR3 is CASTSGGGATTGELFF. The CDR3 DNA reads TGCGCCAGCACATCGGGTGGGGGGGCGACCACCGGGGAGCTGTTTTTT.

The chain links TRBV10-3 to TRBJ2-7, with 8 bases that match TRBD1. Germline CDR1 ENHRY, CDR2 SYGVKD. J was trimmed by 2 bases and V by 6 bases; bases with no gene match: 6. The CDR3 length is 14 residues. Here the CDR3 DNA reads TGTGCCATCAGACCGACAGGGGCCCCCTACGAGCAGTACTTC. Its translation is CAIRPTGAPYEQYF.

V is TRBV6-5 and J is TRBJ2-5, with TRBD1 as a possible D gene (5 bases). The germline gives CDR1 MNHEY, CDR2 SVGAGI. The CDR3 contains 14 residues. Trimming cost V 0 bases and J 2 bases, with 7 bases left between them. The CDR3 loop is CASSYSGQQETQYF. The CDR3, as DNA: TGTGCCAGCAGTTACTCGGGGCAACAAGAGACCCAGTACTTC.

This clonotype was counted only a few times. The J gene is TRBJ2-6, the V gene TRBV24-1; a weak D match, TRBD2 (5 bases). This CDR3 is built from 17 residues. The V end lost 7 bases, the J end lost 0 bases, and 15 bases lay between the germline ends. Per germline, CDR1 KGHDR and CDR2 SFDVKD. The CDR3 loop is CATSPSPGSSGANVLTF. CDR3 DNA sequence: TGTGCCACCAGCCCCTCGCCTGGGAGCTCTGGGGCCAACGTCCTGACTTTC.

This clonotype was picked up a small number of times. This CDR3 reads CASSPTPTAPSETQYF. Written as DNA, the CDR3 is TGCGCCAGCAGCCCTACCCCGACAGCCCCCTCCGAGACCCAGTACTTC. The chain carries TRBV4-3 and TRBJ2-5; D possibly corresponds to TRBD1 (5 bases). Germline V lookup: CDR1 LGHNA, CDR2 YSLEER. Deletions cut 4 bases from V and 5 bases from J, with 20 bases between. The CDR3 covers 16 residues.

There are many counts of this clonotype. This chain links TRBV25-1 with TRBJ2-7; D perhaps matches TRBD2 (5 bases). V lost 9 bases and J 5 bases, leaving 11 bases between the germline ends. The V gene's germline CDR1 is MGHDK and CDR2 SYGVNS. The CDR3 runs 11 residues. Here the CDR3 DNA reads TGTGCCAGTAGGCGGGTCCACGAGCAGTACTTC. Amino acids: CASRRVHEQYF.

This chain links TRBV7-6 with TRBJ1-2; D gene ambiguous. There are 13 residues in the CDR3. Trimming shortened V by 5 bases and J by 3 bases, and 10 bases separated the two germline ends. Germline CDR1 reads SGHVS; CDR2 reads FNYEAQ. CDR3 sequence: CASSLGLDYGYTF. The CDR3 nucleotides are TGTGCCAGCAGCCTCGGACTGGACTATGGCTACACCTTC.

This clonotype was detected only a few times. The chain has TRBV28 and TRBJ2-7; 8 bases line up with TRBD2. Germline CDR1 MDHEN, CDR2 SYDVKM. Germline trimming cut 7 bases from V and 3 bases from J; bases unmatched to any gene: 8. There are 14 residues in the CDR3. The CDR3 bases are TGTGCCAGCAATTCGGGAGGGCCGAGCTACGAGCAGTACTTC. Translating gives CASNSGGPSYEQYF.

This clonotype was detected many times. The genes are TRBV20-1 and TRBJ2-4; 7 bases match TRBD1. Trimming took 6 bases from V and 2 from J; bases not matched to a gene: 10. The germline CDR1 and CDR2 sequences are DFQATT and SNEGSKA (reference sequence). This CDR3 spans 15 amino acids. This chain's CDR3 is CSAAEGAQTKNIQYF. The DNA for the CDR3 is TGCAGTGCCGCCGAGGGGGCGCAAACCAAAAACATTCAGTACTTC.

This clonotype was recorded many times. The rearrangement joins TRBV28 to TRBJ2-3; 10 nucleotides align to TRBD2. This CDR3 comprises 17 residues. V dropped 4 bases and J dropped 6; count of bases not matched to a gene: 13. The germline V gene encodes CDR1 MDHEN and CDR2 SYDVKM. CDR3 amino acids: CASSSDFGLADPDTQYF. The CDR3 region has the DNA TGTGCCAGCAGTTCGGATTTCGGACTAGCGGACCCTGATACGCAGTATTTT.

This clonotype was detected only a few times. This rearrangement joins TRBV18 to TRBJ2-1, with 10 positions matching TRBD2. This CDR3 contains 16 residues. Losses at the gene ends were 1 base for V and 8 bases for J; bases not matched to a gene: 8. CDR1 and CDR2 (germline): KGHSH, LQKENI. The CDR3 loop is CASSPRSSGRADEQFF. CDR3 in DNA: TGTGCCAGCTCACCACGTTCGAGCGGGAGGGCGGATGAGCAGTTCTTC.

This chain links TRBV15 with TRBJ1-6; maybe TRBD1 (5 bases). Trimming left V 1 base short and J 5 bases short, with 9 bases between. Germline V gives CDR1 LNHNV, CDR2 YYDKDF (reference sequence). The CDR3 runs to 15 residues. Written as DNA, the CDR3 is TGTGCCACCAGCAGAGCGAGGGACGATAATTCACCCCTCCACTTT. Its translation: CATSRARDDNSPLHF.

CDR3 amino acids: CASHPPPWGRGANVLTF. CDR3 coding DNA: TGTGCCAGCCACCCCCCTCCTTGGGGGAGAGGGGCCAACGTCCTGACTTTC. V usage is TRBV6-1 and J usage is TRBJ2-6; D may match TRBD1 or TRBD2 (5 bases each). Trimming stripped 8 bases from V and 4 bases from J, with 21 bases between. This CDR3 is built from 17 residues. Germline lookup yields CDR1 MNHNS and CDR2 SASEGT.

The sample holds a few counts of this clonotype. CDR3 in amino acids: CASSLGLAGHTGELFF. CDR3 nucleotides: TGTGCCAGCAGCTTAGGACTAGCGGGACACACCGGGGAGCTGTTTTTT. V gene TRBV7-2 combines with J gene TRBJ2-2; 11 bases are shared with TRBD2. V was pared by 1 base and J by 3 bases, with 1 base of the junction left unmatched. In germline, CDR1 is SGHTA, CDR2 FQGNSA. CDR3 length: 16 amino acids. Full variable domain (remainder filled in from reference TRBV7-2 and TRBJ2-2): GAGVSQSPSNKVTEKGKDVELRCDPISGHTALYWYRQSLGQGLEFLIYFQGNSAPDKSGLPSDRFSAERTGGSVSTLTIQRTQQEDSAVYLCASSLGLAGHTGELFFGEGSRLTVL.

V usage is TRBV7-2 and J usage is TRBJ2-3; tentative D call: TRBD2 (7 bases). Germline CDR1 SGHTA, CDR2 FQGNSA. The V gene lost 5 bases and the J gene lost 1 base, with 16 bases spanning the gap. This CDR3 contains 16 residues. CDR3 region: CASSRGERGGTDTQYF. The CDR3 DNA sequence: TGTGCCAGCAGCAGGGGGGAACGGGGGGGCACAGATACGCAGTATTTT.

This clonotype was seen repeatedly, ten times or more. The genes are TRBV4-2 and TRBJ1-6; 8 nucleotides agree with TRBD1. Trimming removed 1 base from V and 5 bases from J; junction bases left unmatched: 7. CDR3 length: 17 residues. In germline, CDR1 is LGHNA, CDR2 YNFKEQ. CDR3 bases: TGTGCCAGCAGCCAAGGGAACCGGGACAGGAATAATTCACCCCTCCACTTT. Translated, it gives CASSQGNRDRNNSPLHF.

This clonotype was picked up a small number of times. The chain uses TRBV6-1 and TRBJ2-1, with TRBD2 identical over 8 bases. The CDR3 extends over 15 amino acids. J lost 4 bases, V lost 2 bases, and 4 bases had no gene match. CDR1 and CDR2 from the germline V gene are MNHNS and SASEGT. CDR3 sequence: CASSERSGGYNEQFF. The CDR3 DNA sequence: TGTGCCAGCAGTGAAAGAAGCGGGGGTTACAATGAGCAGTTCTTC.

This clonotype was picked up many times. The chain couples TRBV7-2 to TRBJ2-1; D gene ambiguous. V was trimmed by 0 bases and J by 12 bases, leaving 21 bases between them. CDR1 and CDR2 (germline): SGHTA, FQGNSA. The CDR3 runs 16 residues. CDR3 loop: CASSLALKAFLLGQFF. The CDR3 coding sequence is TGTGCCAGCAGCTTAGCGCTCAAGGCCTTCTTATTGGGGCAGTTCTTC.

This clonotype was seen only a few times. The chain joins TRBV5-1 to TRBJ1-2; no definite D call. V lost 3 bases, J lost 0 bases, and 9 bases lay in between. The CDR3 totals 14 residues. CDR1 and CDR2 from the germline V gene are SGHRS and YFSETQ. CDR3 protein: CASSSDPTNYGYTF. As DNA, the CDR3 is TGCGCCAGCAGCTCGGACCCGACTAACTATGGCTACACCTTC.

This clonotype has only one observation. This chain connects TRBV20-1 to TRBJ2-1; 9 positions match TRBD2. Germline CDR1 and CDR2: DFQATT and SNEGSKA (reference sequence). The CDR3 spans 15 residues. The CDR3 reads CSVNPGLAIKNEQFF. CDR3 DNA sequence: TGCAGCGTAAACCCGGGACTAGCTATTAAAAATGAGCAGTTCTTC.

This clonotype has ten or more counts. The chain has TRBV29-1 and TRBJ2-7, with 12 bases lining up with TRBD1. The ends lost 4 bases at V and 0 bases at J; junction bases unmatched: 13. The CDR3 consists of 18 residues. The germline CDR1 and CDR2 sequences are SQVTM and ANQGSEA. DNA of the CDR3: TGCAGCGTTGGTAGCCCCGGGACAGGGGGCCAAAGCTCCTACGAGCAGTACTTC. Its protein is CSVGSPGTGGQSSYEQYF.

As regards this clonotype: At one of its ends the junction is not consistent with the germline gene, which may arise from a read error. The chain couples TRBV5-5 to TRBJ2-1; TRBD1 matches 11 bases. Germline loops: CDR1 SGHKS, CDR2 YYEKEE (reference sequence). The length of the CDR3 is 16 residues. CDR3 DNA sequence: TGTGCCAGCAGCTTGGCTGGACAGGGGGCGCGAAATGAGCATTTCTTC. This sequence encodes CASSLAGQGARNEHFF.

The sample holds a few counts of this clonotype. This chain connects TRBV12-3 or TRBV12-4 to TRBJ2-3, with 11 bases identical to TRBD2. The CDR3 loop spans 15 amino acids. J lost 4 bases, V lost 5 bases, and 5 bases had no gene match. The CDR3 is CASSLSGRGADTQYF. The CDR3 DNA sequence: TGTGCCAGCAGTCTTAGCGGGAGGGGCGCAGATACGCAGTATTTT.

There are a few counts of this clonotype. V and J are TRBV27 and TRBJ2-2; the D gene is possibly TRBD1 (6 bases). CDR1 is MNHEY and CDR2 is SMNVEV in the germline V gene (reference sequence). This CDR3 contains 15 residues. Trimming removed 5 bases at V and 0 bases at J, with 10 bases between. CDR3 residues: CASSRSGANTGELFF. CDR3 bases: TGTGCCAGCAGTAGATCAGGGGCGAACACCGGGGAGCTGTTTTTT.